Sequencing of this T cell receptor beta chain was carried out in a study of T-cell reconstitution after alpha-beta-depleted transplantation in children. The ends lost 6 bases at V and 3 bases at J; junction bases unmatched: 8. Germline assignment: CDR1 WNHNN and CDR2 SYGVQD (reference sequence). The CDR3 runs 16 residues. Preparation of the TCRbeta library involved a method that used unique molecular identifiers. One entry per CDR3 protein results from TCRdb running MiXCR on the PCR reads. The repertoire holds roughly 500,000 distinct CDR3 sequences, with 32% as singletons. This chain joins TRBV10-1 and TRBJ2-2, with 9 bases identical to TRBD2. The clonotype comes from a human donor who donated a stem cell graft to a child with aplastic anemia. Here the sequenced sample was PBMCs from the stem cell graft donor, taken from the stem cell graft. The CDR3 here is CASSQTSGQDTGELFF. In DNA form, the CDR3 reads TGCGCCAGCAGCCAGACTAGCGGACAAGACACCGGGGAGCTGTTTTTT.